The rows below give T cell receptor beta chains drawn from one sample of a study of TIL therapy for anti-PD-1-resistant metastatic lung cancer. Repertoires were generated with immunoSEQ multiplex PCR, while TCRdb's copy carries only in-frame clones and drops some. The table has 8,000 to 9,500 clones, more than 70% seen once. Here the sequenced sample was tumor tissue, taken at baseline. These receptors all stem from a person between 30 and 79 years old with non-small cell lung cancer. Each CDR3 is given with its conserved first and last residue. The D gene is left open where the match is weak. The size field is filled for only some rows; it gives once, few, many or a size class.

d_gene	v_gene	abundance	j_gene	CDR3nt	CDR3aa
-	TRBV27	-	TRBJ1-5	TGTGCCAGCAGTGCTCATCAGGGAAGCCGCAATCAGCCCCAGCATTTT	CASSAHQGSRNQPQHF
-	TRBV28	-	TRBJ2-7	TGTGCCAGCAGTTCCAGGGAAGGTTACGAGCAGTACTTC	CASSSREGYEQYF
TRBD2	TRBV19	few	TRBJ2-4	TGTGCCAGTACCTCTCCGGGACTAGCGGGAGCCAAAAACATTCAGTACTTC	CASTSPGLAGAKNIQYF
-	TRBV29-1	few	TRBJ2-1	TGCAGCGCCCCGGGACTCAACAATGAGCAGTTCTTC	CSAPGLNNEQFF
-	TRBV7-8	few	TRBJ1-2	TGTGCCAGCAGCTCGGACAGCTATGGCTACACCTTC	CASSSDSYGYTF
TRBD2	TRBV12-5	once	TRBJ2-2	TGTGCTAGTGCCAATAGCTTCACGGGAGGAAACACCGGGGAGCTGTTTTTT	CASANSFTGGNTGELFF
TRBD1	TRBV7-9	-	TRBJ2-7	TGTGCCAGCACTCCCGGGACAGGGTTTTACGAGCAGTACTTC	CASTPGTGFYEQYF
-	TRBV28	-	TRBJ2-7	TGTGCCAGCAGTTTGGGGGCAGGGCAATCCTTAGCCTACGAGCAGTACTTC	CASSLGAGQSLAYEQYF
TRBD1	TRBV6-1	-	TRBJ2-5	TGTGCCAGCAGTGAAGCCCAGGGGGTCAACCAAGAGACCCAGTACTTC	CASSEAQGVNQETQYF
TRBD1	TRBV6-1	-	TRBJ1-5	TGTGCCAGCAGTGTCGACAGGGGTCAGCCCCAGCATTTT	CASSVDRGQPQHF
TRBD1	TRBV28	-	TRBJ2-5	TGTGCCAGCAGTTCATCCCGGACAGGGAAAGAGACCCAGTACTTC	CASSSSRTGKETQYF
-	TRBV5-6	-	TRBJ1-2	TGTGCCAGCAGCTTGGTTGGGGGCGACTATGGCTACACCTTC	CASSLVGGDYGYTF
-	TRBV7-2	-	TRBJ1-5	TGTGCCAGCAGCACACACAGAGATCAGCCCCAGCATTTT	CASSTHRDQPQHF
-	TRBV2	-	TRBJ1-1	TGTGCCAGCATGCTGGAGGGGCCCACCGGCAACACTGAAGCTTTCTTT	CASMLEGPTGNTEAFF
-	TRBV5-1	-	TRBJ1-4	TGCGCCAGCAGCTCCCGCCCGGGGGCAACTAATGAAAAACTGTTTTTT	CASSSRPGATNEKLFF
TRBD2	TRBV27	-	TRBJ2-7	TGTGCCAGCAGTTTAATTCTAGCGGGATTTTCCGAGCAGTACTTC	CASSLILAGFSEQYF
-	TRBV11-2	-	TRBJ2-2	TGTGCCAGCAGCTTAGGATCAGCAACGACCGGGGAGCTGTTTTTT	CASSLGSATTGELFF
-	TRBV11-2	-	TRBJ1-3	TGTGCCAGCAGCTCCCTGGGCGGGAGAATTTCTGGAAACACCATATATTTT	CASSSLGGRISGNTIYF
TRBD2	TRBV9	once	TRBJ2-1	TGTGCCAGCAGCGTAGAGGGGGTCGGACTAGCGGGAGGCCAGTTCTTC	CASSVEGVGLAGGQFF
TRBD1	TRBV29-1	-	TRBJ1-1	TGCAGCGTTAGACAGGGAACGAACACTGAAGCTTTCTTT	CSVRQGTNTEAFF
TRBD1	TRBV5-6	-	TRBJ1-1	TGTGCCAGCAGCCAAGGACAGGGGGTGCGTGAAGCTTTCTTT	CASSQGQGVREAFF
TRBD2	TRBV4-2	-	TRBJ2-3	TGTGCCAGCAGCCAAGCGCCACTAGCGGGGGGGCCTGGGCATACGCAGTATTTT	CASSQAPLAGGPGHTQYF
-	TRBV4-1	-	TRBJ2-3	TGCGCCAGCAGCCAAGTAGCGACTAGCACAGATACGCAGTATTTT	CASSQVATSTDTQYF
-	TRBV10-1	once	TRBJ2-7	TGCGCCAGCAGTGATTGCATATCCGCCCCCGGAGAGCAGTACTTC	CASSDCISAPGEQYF
TRBD2	TRBV27	-	TRBJ2-3	TGTGCCAGCAAGGCGGCGGGGGGTACAGATACGCAGTATTTT	CASKAAGGTDTQYF
-	TRBV12-5	-	TRBJ2-2	TGTGCTAGTGGCTCCAAGACGCTAGCTTCCGGGGAGCTGTTTTTT	CASGSKTLASGELFF
TRBD2	TRBV7-2	-	TRBJ2-3	TGTGCCAGCAGCTTTTCTAGCGGGGGGACAGATACGCAGTATTTT	CASSFSSGGTDTQYF
TRBD1	TRBV14	-	TRBJ2-3	TGTGCCAGCAGCCCATCAGGGGGCGCATGGGATACGCAGTATTTT	CASSPSGGAWDTQYF
-	TRBV10-3	-	TRBJ1-6	TGTGCCATCAGTGAGGGGAGGGACGCTAATTCACCCCTCCACTTT	CAISEGRDANSPLHF
TRBD2	TRBV4-2	few	TRBJ2-7	TGTGCCAGCAGCCAAGATGTTACTAGCGGGGTCTACGAGCAGTACTTC	CASSQDVTSGVYEQYF
-	TRBV28	-	TRBJ1-4	TGTGCCAGCAGTACTAGGGCCAGGGGCGACGAAAAACTGTTTTTT	CASSTRARGDEKLFF
TRBD1	TRBV28	-	TRBJ1-2	TGTGCCAGCAGTTTAGAGGACAGGATCTATGGCTACACCTTC	CASSLEDRIYGYTF
-	TRBV6-1	-	TRBJ1-5	TGTGCCAGCAGTGAAGACGGAGGGACCGGTAATCAGCCCCAGCATTTT	CASSEDGGTGNQPQHF
-	TRBV7-9	-	TRBJ2-7	TGTGCCAGCAGCCTAAAGGGGGGGGACTACGAGCAGTACTTC	CASSLKGGDYEQYF
-	TRBV5-4	-	TRBJ2-3	TGTGCCAGCAGCCCTACGGGGGCAGATACGCAGTATTTT	CASSPTGADTQYF
TRBD2	TRBV6-6	-	TRBJ2-5	TGTGCCAGCAGTTACCAGCTAGCGGGAGTTAAAGAGACCCAGTACTTC	CASSYQLAGVKETQYF
-	TRBV11-3	-	TRBJ1-6	TGTGCCAGCCGTGGGCAGGCCTATAATTCACCCCTCCACTTT	CASRGQAYNSPLHF
-	TRBV9	-	TRBJ2-7	TGTGCCAGCAGCTCCGACCCCGACAGGTTGACCTACGAGCAGTACTTC	CASSSDPDRLTYEQYF
-	TRBV19	-	TRBJ1-5	TGTGCCAGTAGTATGGTTTGGGGGGCTAGCAATCAGCCCCAGCATTTT	CASSMVWGASNQPQHF
-	TRBV5-4	-	TRBJ2-6	TGTGCCAGCAGCTTCTCTGGGGCCAACGTCCTGACTTTC	CASSFSGANVLTF
-	TRBV7-8	-	TRBJ2-7	TGTGCCAGCAGCTTAGGTAAAGGGGGCTCCTACGAGCAGTACTTC	CASSLGKGGSYEQYF